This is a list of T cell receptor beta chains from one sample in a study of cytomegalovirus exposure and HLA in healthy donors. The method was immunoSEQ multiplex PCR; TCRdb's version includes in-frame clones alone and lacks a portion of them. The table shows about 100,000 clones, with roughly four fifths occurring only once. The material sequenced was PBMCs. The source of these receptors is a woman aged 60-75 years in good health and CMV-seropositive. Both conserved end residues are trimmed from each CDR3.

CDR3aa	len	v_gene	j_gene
ASSRSLLVGGQGAYEQY	17	TRBV27	TRBJ2-7
ASSFRGTSYSSGNTIY	16	TRBV28	TRBJ1-3
ASSFYTDTQY	10	TRBV5-5	TRBJ2-3
ASSVTGLARNEQF	13	TRBV28	TRBJ2-1
ASSLKSVGSAF	11	TRBV5-1	TRBJ1-1
AWSPGQGIGYT	11	TRBV30	TRBJ1-2
ASSLSGGTLQETQY	14	TRBV7-3	TRBJ2-5
ASSVAQGDGYT	11	TRBV9	TRBJ1-2
ASSTRQSSYNEQF	13	TRBV28	TRBJ2-1
ASSLASLGVPLVSDTQY	17	TRBV5-6	TRBJ2-3
ASSPSEETQY	10	TRBV11-2	TRBJ2-5
ASSPGTSGRVNEQF	14	TRBV4-1	TRBJ2-1
AIGLADQRNEQF	12	TRBV10-3	TRBJ2-1
ASSEKTGQGAFNQY	14	TRBV10-1	TRBJ2-5
SVRDRAYERY	10	TRBV29-1	TRBJ2-7
ATTSATNEKLF	11	TRBV28	TRBJ1-4
ASSGRKGKLF	10	TRBV7-6	TRBJ1-4
ASSDRGVANEKLF	13	TRBV2	TRBJ1-4
ASSSGYETQY	10	TRBV6-1	TRBJ2-5
ASSRQWNQPQH	11	TRBV19	TRBJ1-5
ASSPGDSNTEAF	12	TRBV4-2	TRBJ1-1
ASSLEQDTQY	10	TRBV11-3	TRBJ2-3
AWSGRTALNQPQH	13	TRBV30	TRBJ1-5
ASSLSGRDSGTDTQY	15	TRBV5-1	TRBJ2-3
ASSLWTSGRLFYNEQF	16	TRBV5-6	TRBJ2-1
ASSSGLAGEYEQY	13	TRBV5-6	TRBJ2-7
AIESGQGAVGEQF	13	TRBV10-3	TRBJ2-1